These 2 T cell receptor beta chains share one sample of origin, sequenced in a study of human T cells and chemical hapten exposure. TCRdb analysed the RACE reads with MiXCR anew, one entry per CDR3 protein. The data hold 60,000 to 75,000 distinct CDR3 sequences, with around 7% observed a single time. Time point defined: pre-sensitization, week 0. Treatment of the sample: therapeutic diphenylcyclopropenone sensitization with weekly scalp DPC. The specimen was whole blood, collected in connection with sensitization to the hapten diphenylcyclopropenone (DPC). The source of these receptors is a woman aged 25 to 39 with alopecia areata. Some clones in this sample may be carry-over from other donors' samples.

Turning to this clonotype: A junction end diverges from the germline sequence, so it may reflect a read error. This chain joins TRBV5-1 and TRBJ1-5; perhaps TRBD1 as D (6 bases). CDR1 and CDR2 from the germline V gene are SGHRS and YFSETQ. This CDR3 has 13 amino acids. The CDR3 sequence is CASSLDGGQPRHF. CDR3 sequence (DNA): TGCGCCAGCAGCTTGGACGGAGGACAGCCCCGGCATTTT.

In this sample, this clonotype turned up many times. V is TRBV29-1 and J is TRBJ1-1; the D is unclear. The V gene's germline CDR1 is SQVTM and CDR2 ANQGSEA. V gave up 5 bases and J gave up 0 bases, with 10 bases separating them. The CDR3 covers 13 residues. The CDR3 sequence is CSVQTRLNTEAFF. For the CDR3, the DNA is TGCAGCGTTCAGACACGTTTGAACACTGAAGCTTTCTTT.